This TCR beta chain was recovered during a study of T-cell reconstitution after alpha-beta-depleted transplantation in children. The TCRbeta library was prepared with unique molecular identifiers. Using its own MiXCR run on the PCR reads, TCRdb lists one record per CDR3 protein. The data show roughly 500,000 distinct CDR3 sequences, 15% to 20% seen once. This clonotype has a single count. Germline loops: CDR1 DFQATT, CDR2 SNEGSKA (reference sequence). The ends were cut back, 3 bases at V and 2 bases at J, with 8 bases in the middle. The CDR3 totals 12 residues. This sequence originates from a human donor who donated a stem cell graft to a child with acute lymphoblastic leukemia. The chain links TRBV20-1 to TRBJ2-7; D not certain. The specimen comprised PBMCs from the stem cell graft donor, sampled from the stem cell graft. CDR3 loop: CSASHMTYEQYF. In DNA form, the CDR3 reads TGCAGTGCTAGTCACATGACCTACGAGCAGTACTTC.